Shown below are 17 T cell receptor beta chains from a single sample sequenced in a study of vaccination effects on CD4 cells after COVID-19. Antigen-specific CD4+ T cells were expanded (with viral peptide pools) by the ViraFEST assay ahead of sequencing. It was after around eleven days of culture that CD4+ T cells were isolated. It was between March and December 2020 that the person had a SARS-CoV-2 infection confirmed by PCR. Using immunoSEQ multiplex PCR, the repertoire was profiled, and TCRdb retains in-frame clones only, with some absent. The repertoire includes approximately 70,000 clones, around 70% of them detected once, and 5% sits in the top ten. The antigens for these receptors are not known. Sample: CD4+ T cells from PBMCs cultured with HIV peptides, taken before COVID-19 vaccination. Specified subset: HIV-1 Nef peptide pool negative control/reference culture. Receptors originate from a human donor who had a prior SARS-CoV-2 infection.

V gene TRBV5-4 combines with J gene TRBJ1-2; a possible D gene is TRBD1 (5 bases). The length of the CDR3 is 14 residues. The V end was cut by 3 bases, the J end by 0 bases, with 9 bases between. Looked up from germline, CDR1 is SGHNT and CDR2 is YYREEE (reference sequence). The CDR3 region is CASSSRVSNYGYTF. The CDR3 coding sequence is TGTGCCAGCAGCTCCAGGGTGTCTAACTATGGCTACACCTTC.

This chain joins TRBV25-1 and TRBJ1-2, with D unclear. The V gene's germline CDR1 is MGHDK and CDR2 SYGVNS. Trimming cost V 4 bases and J 4 bases, with 13 bases left between them. This CDR3 region has 14 residues. CDR3 nucleotides: TGTGCCAGCAGTGGGCAAGGTGGTATCTATGGCTACACCTTC. Translated, it gives CASSGQGGIYGYTF.

The CDR3 nucleotides are TGTGCCAGTAGTCTCAAACCCCCAGGGACCGTCTATAATTCACCCCTCCACTTT. This translates into CASSLKPPGTVYNSPLHF. This chain uses TRBV19 with TRBJ1-6; tentatively, D is TRBD1 (5 bases). Trimming stripped 5 bases from V and 3 bases from J, with 20 bases between. The CDR3 runs 18 residues. Germline loops: CDR1 LNHDA, CDR2 SQIVND (reference sequence). Full variable domain (rest looked up from reference TRBV19 and TRBJ1-6): DGGITQSPKYLFRKEGQNVTLSCEQNLNHDAMYWYRQDPGQGLRLIYYSQIVNDFQKGDIAEGYSVSREKKESFPLTVTSAQKNPTAFYLCASSLKPPGTVYNSPLHFGNGTRLTVT.

Turning to this clone: Germline is not matched at one junction end, which may reflect a read error. The chain carries TRBV18 and TRBJ2-3; D gene unclear. The CDR3 length is 12 residues. The V gene's germline CDR1 is KGHSH and CDR2 LQKENI. This CDR3 is CASSRGTDTQYF. In DNA, the CDR3 is TGTGCCAGCTCACGAGGCACGGATACGCAGTATTTT. The variable domain in full, with the rest retrieved from reference TRBV18 and TRBJ2-3, is NAGVMQNPRHLVRRRGQEARLRCSPMKGHSHVYWYRQLPEEGLKFMVYLQKENIIDESGMPKERFSAEFPKEGPSILRIQQVVRGDSAAYFCASSRGTDTQYFGPGTRLTVL.

This chain uses TRBV9 with TRBJ1-2; 11 positions agree with TRBD1. CDR1 and CDR2 (germline): SGDLS, YYNGEE. This CDR3 is built from 17 residues. The ends lost 4 bases at V and 5 bases at J; junction bases unmatched: 13. The CDR3 sequence is CASSPSIGQGAWYGYTF. The CDR3 DNA reads as TGTGCCAGCAGCCCCTCGATCGGACAGGGGGCCTGGTATGGCTACACCTTC.

This clone was seen more than once but under ten times. The chain has TRBV7-6 and TRBJ1-4, with a tentative D call TRBD1 (6 bases). Germline V CDR1 and CDR2: SGHVS, FNYEAQ. V gave up 5 bases and J gave up 6 bases, with 13 bases separating them. The CDR3 runs 14 residues. The CDR3 reads CASSRRGGDEKLFF. The CDR3 DNA sequence: TGTGCCAGCAGCCGCCGGGGGGGCGATGAAAAACTGTTTTTT.

This clone was seen only once. For the CDR3, the DNA is TGTGCCAGCAGCACGGGGGTCAGCAATCAGCCCCAGCATTTT. Protein sequence: CASSTGVSNQPQHF. The J gene is TRBJ1-5, the V gene TRBV3-1 (or the pseudogene TRBV3-2); tentative D call: TRBD1 (5 bases). Trimming pared 5 bases from V and 1 base from J, leaving 9 bases between. CDR3 length equals 14 residues. The germline gives CDR1 LGHDT, CDR2 YNNKEL (reference sequence).

The chain carries TRBV6-2 or TRBV6-3 and TRBJ1-1; 7 nucleotides line up with TRBD1. The CDR3 runs 14 residues. Germline lookup yields CDR1 MNHEY and CDR2 SVGEGT. Trimming removed 5 bases from V and 7 bases from J; junction bases left unmatched: 10. CDR3 in DNA: TGTGCCAGCAGTAACCACAGGGGCCCCAATGAAGCTTTCTTT. It specifies CASSNHRGPNEAFF.

The chain links TRBV5-1 to TRBJ2-2; TRBD2 might be the D (6 bases). The ends were cut back, 0 bases at V and 0 bases at J, with 9 bases in the middle. The germline V gene encodes CDR1 SGHRS and CDR2 YFSETQ. The CDR3 spans 16 residues. In nucleotides, the CDR3 is TGCGCCAGCAGCTTGGGCCTAGCGACGAACACCGGGGAGCTGTTTTTT. Translating gives CASSLGLATNTGELFF.

This clone occurred a few times. The CDR3 here is CASSYTGSGGYTF. The CDR3 DNA sequence: TGTGCCAGCAGTTATACGGGGAGCGGTGGCTACACCTTC. The rearrangement links TRBV27 to TRBJ1-2; no firm D call. V was cut by 4 bases and J by 7 bases, with 13 bases left in between. This CDR3 is built from 13 residues. Germline CDR1 and CDR2: MNHEY and SMNVEV (reference sequence).

This clone was seen only a few times. The chain joins TRBV7-2 to TRBJ2-5, with 9 nucleotides matching TRBD1. The germline V gene has CDR1 SGHTA and CDR2 FQGNSA. This CDR3 is built from 16 residues. V lost 4 bases to trimming and J lost 4 bases; unmatched junction nucleotides: 10. CDR3 nucleotide sequence: TGTGCCAGCAGCTGGAGGACAGGGGTGGATGGAGAGACCCAGTACTTC. Its protein is CASSWRTGVDGETQYF.

V is TRBV4-2 and J is TRBJ1-6; weak D call: TRBD1 (5 bases). The V gene's germline CDR1 is LGHNA and CDR2 YNFKEQ. The CDR3 has 16 residues. V was trimmed by 5 bases and J by 5 bases, leaving 16 bases between them. CDR3 loop: CASSLHGAADNSPLHF. The CDR3 nucleotides are TGTGCCAGCAGCTTACATGGGGCAGCCGATAATTCACCCCTCCACTTT.

This clone has just a few counts. V gene TRBV7-2 combines with J gene TRBJ1-1; weak D call: TRBD1 (5 bases). This CDR3 is 13 amino acids long. The V and J ends lost 1 base and 7 bases respectively, with 10 bases between them. From germline, CDR1 is SGHTA and CDR2 FQGNSA. CDR3 amino acids: CASSLVRDGEAFF. CDR3 bases: TGTGCCAGCAGCTTAGTTCGGGACGGTGAAGCTTTCTTT. Variable domain in full (rest from reference TRBV7-2 and TRBJ1-1): GAGVSQSPSNKVTEKGKDVELRCDPISGHTALYWYRQSLGQGLEFLIYFQGNSAPDKSGLPSDRFSAERTGGSVSTLTIQRTQQEDSAVYLCASSLVRDGEAFFGQGTRLTVV.

The genes are TRBV5-5 and TRBJ2-7, with 8 bases fitting TRBD1. The germline gives CDR1 SGHKS, CDR2 YYEKEE (reference sequence). Germline trimming cut 3 bases from V and 3 bases from J; bases unmatched to any gene: 8. The CDR3 consists of 15 residues. CDR3 amino acids: CASSSPGQAFYEQYF. The DNA for the CDR3 is TGTGCCAGCAGCTCCCCGGGACAGGCCTTCTACGAGCAGTACTTC. The variable domain in full, completed from reference TRBV5-5 and TRBJ2-7, reads DAGVTQSPTHLIKTRGQQVTLRCSPISGHKSVSWYQQVLGQGPQFIFQYYEKEERGRGNFPDRFSARQFPNYSSELNVNALLLGDSALYLCASSSPGQAFYEQYFGPGTRLTVT.

V gene TRBV5-4 combines with J gene TRBJ2-7; 8 nucleotides line up with TRBD2. There are 15 residues in the CDR3. Losses at the gene ends were 4 bases for V and 3 bases for J; bases not matched to a gene: 9. CDR1 is SGHNT and CDR2 is YYREEE in the germline V gene (reference sequence). The DNA for the CDR3 is TGTGCCAGCAGCACGATTGGGACTAGAGGCTACGAGCAGTACTTC. Protein: CASSTIGTRGYEQYF. The full variable domain, completed using reference TRBV5-4 and TRBJ2-7, is ETGVTQSPTHLIKTRGQQVTLRCSSQSGHNTVSWYQQALGQGPQFIFQYYREEENGRGNFPPRFSGLQFPNYSSELNVNALELDDSALYLCASSTIGTRGYEQYFGPGTRLTVT.

The chain uses TRBV18 and TRBJ1-2, with no clear D. Trimming pared 2 bases from V and 5 bases from J, leaving 12 bases between. CDR1 and CDR2 from the germline V gene are KGHSH and LQKENI. This CDR3 has 14 amino acids. In DNA form, the CDR3 reads TGTGCCAGCTCACCAATGGCTCAGGAGTATGGCTACACCTTC. Its translation: CASSPMAQEYGYTF.

The chain recombines TRBV2 with TRBJ2-7; TRBD2 aligns across 11 bases. J gave up 0 bases and V 4 bases, and 2 bases lay outside the gene matches. Germline assignment: CDR1 SNHLY and CDR2 FYNNEI. This CDR3 is 15 amino acids long. The CDR3 spells CASSALAGVSYEQYF. The CDR3 coding sequence is TGTGCCAGCAGTGCACTAGCGGGAGTCTCCTACGAGCAGTACTTC.